This T cell receptor (beta chain) was recorded in a study of tumor and adjacent non-tumor tissue in lung cancer. General study results and limits: Compared with tumor, normal lung showed significantly lower TCR diversity. Top 100 clones took a larger repertoire share in normal lung.

Three rounds of nested PCR, following a modified ARM-PCR protocol, produced the TCRbeta library. TCRdb passed the multiplex PCR reads through MiXCR, listing each CDR3 protein once. The sample includes about 48,000 distinct CDR3 sequences, 60% to 65% of them seen just once. Notes on this clonotype: Its antigen is undetermined.

RNA was extracted from bulk tissue without any cell sorting. The normal lung tissue was taken more than 3 cm from the tumor edge. Trimming removed 6 bases at V and 9 bases at J, with 15 bases between. Germline lookup yields CDR1 SGHAT and CDR2 FQDESV (reference sequence). CDR3 length: 13 residues. The clonotype comes from a woman in her seventies with non-small cell lung cancer. The J gene is TRBJ2-1, the V gene TRBV11-1; D remains unclear. Sequenced input: distant non-tumor lung tissue. For the CDR3, the DNA is TGTGCCAGCAGTCCAGTACCCGTCGGTGAGCAGTTCTTC. Translation gives CASSPVPVGEQFF.